This passage covers 32 T cell receptor beta chains from one sample sequenced in a study of molecular identifiers for immune sequencing clone quantification. TCRdb independently ran MiXCR on the PCR reads; one entry per CDR3 protein. The sample consists of 50,000 to 75,000 distinct CDR3 sequences, 15% to 20% of them appearing once. Input material: naive CD8+ T cells from blood, with Jurkat cell RNA spiked in. The subset denotes: FACS-sorted CD8+CD4-CCR7+CD45RA+ naive T cells. The receptors were sampled from a human donor in good health. Some libraries in this study had Jurkat cell RNA spiked in.

This clonotype was picked up many times. The chain employs TRBV6-5 and TRBJ2-7; the D gene is possibly TRBD1 (6 bases). The length of the CDR3 is 13 residues. Trimming removed 6 bases from V and 3 bases from J, with 12 bases in between. CDR1 is MNHEY and CDR2 is SVGAGI in the germline V gene. DNA for the CDR3: TGTGCCAGCAGCGCAGGGGATTTCTACGAGCAGTACTTC. Amino acids: CASSAGDFYEQYF.

This clonotype has at least ten counts. The CDR3 region is CASSGLTLDRTDTQYF. DNA for the CDR3: TGTGCCAGCTCAGGATTAACTCTGGATCGCACAGATACGCAGTATTTT. The rearrangement links TRBV18 to TRBJ2-3; D is unresolved. This CDR3 has 16 amino acids. V lost 5 bases and J lost 1, with 16 bases in between. CDR1 is KGHSH, CDR2 LQKENI, per germline.

This clonotype was recorded at least ten times. The chain uses TRBV27 and TRBJ2-1; D may correspond to TRBD1 or TRBD2 (5 bases each). CDR1 is MNHEY and CDR2 is SMNVEV in the germline V gene (reference sequence). With 6 bases removed from V and 1 base from J, the gap between germline ends came to 10 bases. CDR3 length: 14 residues. The CDR3 sequence: CASSRDRSYNEQFF. In DNA form, the CDR3 reads TGTGCCAGCAGCCGGGACCGGTCCTACAATGAGCAGTTCTTC.

This clonotype showed up many times. V and J are TRBV28 and TRBJ2-7; D is ambiguous. With 6 bases removed from V and 4 bases from J, the gap between germline ends came to 13 bases. CDR1 MDHEN and CDR2 SYDVKM come from the germline V gene. This CDR3 is built from 13 residues. CDR3 loop: CASRESASYEQYF. CDR3 nucleotide sequence: TGTGCCAGCAGGGAGTCAGCTTCGTACGAGCAGTACTTC.

This clonotype was recorded at least ten times. The genes are TRBV30 and TRBJ2-1, with D perhaps TRBD1 (5 bases). The germline CDR1 and CDR2 sequences are GTSNPN and SVGIG (reference sequence). The CDR3 has 11 residues. The V gene lost 4 bases and the J gene lost 6 bases, with 7 bases spanning the gap. The CDR3 sequence is CAWNQGNEQFF. The CDR3 DNA follows: TGTGCCTGGAATCAGGGCAATGAGCAGTTCTTC.

This clonotype was detected a few times. CDR3: CAWSVLAGVDEQFF. The CDR3 DNA reads as TGTGCCTGGAGTGTATTAGCGGGAGTAGATGAGCAGTTCTTC. V usage is TRBV30 and J usage is TRBJ2-1, with 9 bases lining up with TRBD2. The CDR3 totals 14 residues. The trim removed 0 bases at V and 8 bases at J, leaving 5 bases unmatched. Germline CDR1 reads GTSNPN; CDR2 reads SVGIG (reference sequence).

The chain has TRBV12-3 or TRBV12-4 and TRBJ2-2; the match to TRBD2 covers 11 bases. The CDR3 totals 20 residues. Trimming at V came to 4 bases and at J to 0 bases, leaving 13 bases not matched to a gene. In nucleotides, the CDR3 is TGTGCCAGCAGTTCTCACGCGTCACTAGCGGGAGCTTCGAACACCGGGGAGCTGTTTTTT. This translates into CASSSHASLAGASNTGELFF.

This clonotype occurred many times. The J gene is TRBJ1-1, the V gene TRBV7-8, with D possibly matching TRBD1 (5 bases). Looked up from germline, CDR1 is SGHVS and CDR2 is FQNEAQ. Trimming removed 1 base at V and 5 bases at J, with 8 bases between. CDR3 size: 13 residues. The CDR3 loop is CASSLGGGTEAFF. In nucleotides, the CDR3 is TGTGCCAGCAGCTTAGGTGGGGGAACTGAAGCTTTCTTT.

Concerning this clonotype itself: A much larger clone is a single base away; this may be a read error. CDR3 in DNA: TGTGCCACCAGCGGAGATTTGGGGGCGCTGTACAATGAGCAGTTCTTC. Translated: CATSGDLGALYNEQFF. The V gene is TRBV15, the J gene TRBJ2-1, with D perhaps matching TRBD1 (6 bases). The CDR3 extends over 16 amino acids. The germline gives CDR1 LNHNV, CDR2 YYDKDF (reference sequence).

Many counts were recorded for this clonotype. The chain is built from TRBV6-5 and TRBJ2-7, with TRBD2 matching 8 bases. J lost 7 bases, V lost 6 bases, and 14 bases had no gene match. CDR1 is MNHEY and CDR2 is SVGAGI in the germline V gene. The CDR3 loop spans 15 amino acids. CDR3 loop: CASSFTGLAVEEQYF. The CDR3, as DNA: TGTGCCAGCAGCTTCACCGGACTAGCAGTAGAGGAGCAGTACTTC.

In the case of this clonotype: A much larger clone sits a single nucleotide away, making a read error possible. This chain uses TRBV3-1 with TRBJ2-5; 15 positions match TRBD2. This CDR3 region has 17 residues. Germline loops: CDR1 LGHDT, CDR2 YNNKEL (reference sequence). CDR3 loop: CASGQGLAGGSRVTQYF. The DNA for the CDR3 is TGTGCCAGCGGCCAGGGACTAGCGGGAGGTTCTCGGGTGACCCAGTACTTC.

This clonotype showed up many times. The J gene is TRBJ2-7, the V gene TRBV2; TRBD2 aligns across 7 bases. CDR3 size: 15 residues. The V gene's germline CDR1 is SNHLY and CDR2 FYNNEI. The ends lost 6 bases at V and 6 bases at J; junction bases unmatched: 14. The CDR3 loop is CASRAMTSLEGEQYF. The DNA of the CDR3 is TGTGCCAGCAGGGCGATGACTAGCTTAGAGGGCGAGCAGTACTTC.

This clonotype has ten or more counts. This rearrangement joins TRBV7-9 to TRBJ1-6, with D possibly being TRBD1 (5 bases). V was shortened by 10 bases and J by 6 bases, with 10 bases between the two germline ends. The germline V gene has CDR1 SEHNR and CDR2 FQNEAQ (reference sequence). This CDR3 region has 12 residues. The DNA for the CDR3 is TGTGCCACCAGAGGGGTTAATTCACCCCTCCACTTT. Translated, it gives CATRGVNSPLHF.

The sample holds many counts of this clonotype. The chain uses TRBV12-3 or TRBV12-4 and TRBJ2-3; D might be TRBD1 (6 bases). The CDR3 consists of 13 residues. V was shortened by 5 bases and J by 4 bases, with 10 bases between the two germline ends. The CDR3 loop reads CASSAGDADTQYF. CDR3 DNA sequence: TGTGCCAGCAGTGCAGGGGATGCAGATACGCAGTATTTT.

This clonotype came up a few times. The V and J genes are TRBV24-1 and TRBJ2-2; 13 bases line up with TRBD2. This CDR3 region has 19 residues. Germline V gives CDR1 KGHDR, CDR2 SFDVKD. Losses at the gene ends were 5 bases for V and 3 bases for J; bases not matched to a gene: 11. Here the CDR3 reads CATSARTSGSYIDTGELFF. The DNA for the CDR3 is TGTGCCACCAGTGCCCGGACTAGCGGGAGTTATATCGACACCGGGGAGCTGTTTTTT.

This clonotype was seen repeatedly, ten times or more. This chain links TRBV5-1 with TRBJ2-7; 8 bases fit TRBD1. The V gene end was trimmed by 4 bases and the J gene end by 1 base; junction bases not matched to a gene: 10. Germline V gives CDR1 SGHRS, CDR2 YFSETQ. This CDR3 contains 16 residues. This CDR3 reads CASSVGQGLGSYEQYF. The CDR3 DNA reads as TGCGCCAGCAGCGTAGGACAGGGCCTGGGGTCCTACGAGCAGTACTTC.

This chain connects TRBV5-1 to TRBJ2-1; 8 nucleotides align to TRBD2. In germline, CDR1 is SGHRS, CDR2 YFSETQ. Trimming removed 2 bases from V and 5 bases from J; junction bases left unmatched: 18. This CDR3 comprises 19 residues. The CDR3 coding sequence is TGCGCCAGCAGCTTTAGGAAAGCGGGAGAGCAACCCATTCACAATGAGCAGTTCTTC. Translating gives CASSFRKAGEQPIHNEQFF.

This clonotype was picked up many times. The genes are TRBV6-5 and TRBJ1-1, with 8 positions matching TRBD1. Losses at the gene ends were 0 bases for V and 4 bases for J; bases not matched to a gene: 7. Per germline, CDR1 MNHEY and CDR2 SVGAGI. This CDR3 comprises 16 residues. This CDR3 reads CASSYSTGEFSTEAFF. In DNA, the CDR3 is TGTGCCAGCAGTTACTCGACAGGGGAATTTAGCACTGAAGCTTTCTTT.

This clonotype was counted many times. CDR3 amino acids: CASSLVAVGAGVLDTQYF. For the CDR3, the DNA is TGTGCCAGCAGCTTAGTAGCCGTAGGGGCGGGAGTGCTAGATACGCAGTATTTT. The J gene is TRBJ2-3, the V gene TRBV7-2; TRBD2 matches 7 bases. From germline, CDR1 is SGHTA and CDR2 FQGNSA. Trimming removed 1 base from V and 5 bases from J; junction bases left unmatched: 15. The CDR3 runs 18 residues.

For this clonotype: Just one base apart from a much larger clone, this may be a read error. The J gene is TRBJ2-1, the V gene TRBV29-1; 14 nucleotides align to TRBD2. This CDR3 is built from 16 residues. V was clipped by 5 bases and J by 3 bases; unmatched bases: 6. The germline CDR1 and CDR2 sequences are SQVTM and ANQGSEA. Here the CDR3 reads CSVLGLAGEYYNEQFF. The CDR3 coding sequence is TGCAGCGTTCTGGGACTAGCGGGAGAATACTACAATGAGCAGTTCTTC.

This clonotype has at least ten counts. This chain links TRBV20-1 with TRBJ2-2; TRBD2 matches 7 bases. V lost 0 bases, J lost 4 bases, and 5 bases stayed unmatched. CDR1 DFQATT and CDR2 SNEGSKA come from the germline V gene (reference sequence). The CDR3 is 15 residues long. CDR3 bases: TGCAGTGCTAGAGATGGGGGGAGGGCCACCGGGGAGCTGTTTTTT. Encoded protein: CSARDGGRATGELFF.

For this clonotype: A much larger clone lies a single base off, so this may be a read error. J is TRBJ1-5 and V is TRBV7-9; 8 bases fit TRBD1. The CDR3 has 15 amino acids. CDR1 is SEHNR, CDR2 FQNEAQ, per germline (reference sequence). The ends lost 6 bases at V and 5 bases at J; junction bases unmatched: 9. The CDR3 reads CASRAGGQGDQPQHF. CDR3 bases: TGTGCCAGCAGGGCCGGCGGACAGGGCGATCAGCCCCAGCATTTT.

This clonotype has at least ten counts. J is TRBJ2-1 and V is TRBV6-5; 9 bases align to TRBD1. The CDR3 runs 16 residues. V shed 2 bases, J shed 4 bases, and the junction held 6 bases outside the gene matches. In germline, CDR1 is MNHEY, CDR2 SVGAGI. For the CDR3, the DNA is TGTGCCAGCAGTTACACCACAGGGGGCTATTACAATGAGCAGTTCTTC. Protein product: CASSYTTGGYYNEQFF.

There are many counts of this clonotype. The chain carries TRBV4-1 and TRBJ2-7; a possible D gene is TRBD2 (5 bases). V was clipped by 0 bases and J by 3 bases, with 15 bases between them. In germline, CDR1 is MGHRA, CDR2 YSYEKL. The CDR3 runs 16 residues. CDR3 in amino acids: CASSQDHSFGGYEQYF. In nucleotides, the CDR3 is TGCGCCAGCAGCCAAGATCATAGTTTCGGAGGCTACGAGCAGTACTTC.

This chain uses TRBV7-9 with TRBJ2-7, with TRBD2 matching 7 bases. The germline gives CDR1 SEHNR, CDR2 FQNEAQ (reference sequence). V lost 5 bases and J lost 2; bases outside the gene matches: 6. The CDR3 runs 14 residues. The CDR3 is CASSPPGTTYEQYF. The CDR3 region has the DNA TGTGCCAGCAGCCCCCCCGGGACTACCTACGAGCAGTACTTC.

In this sample, this clonotype turned up many times. The chain links TRBV28 to TRBJ1-6; 8 positions match TRBD1. Unmatched junction bases numbered 22, after V lost 5 bases and J lost 10 bases. The CDR3 is made up of 19 amino acids. Germline V CDR1 and CDR2: MDHEN, SYDVKM. CDR3 sequence reads: CASSVRRVSVGQGGSPLHF. CDR3 nucleotide sequence: TGTGCCAGCAGTGTCCGACGAGTCTCAGTCGGACAGGGTGGGTCACCCCTCCACTTT.

This rearrangement joins TRBV7-9 to TRBJ2-1; no reliable D call. V gave up 1 base and J gave up 10 bases, with 8 bases separating them. This CDR3 has 12 residues. Germline CDR1 SEHNR, CDR2 FQNEAQ (reference sequence). The CDR3 sequence is CASSLDLEEQFF. The CDR3 DNA reads TGTGCCAGCAGCTTAGACCTGGAGGAGCAGTTCTTC.

The chain carries TRBV28 and TRBJ2-7; D remains unclear. From germline, CDR1 is MDHEN and CDR2 SYDVKM. Between the trimmed V and J ends, which lost 2 bases and 3 bases, there was a span of 5 bases. CDR3 size: 12 residues. CDR3 protein: CASSLTGYEQYF. The CDR3, as DNA: TGTGCCAGCAGTTTAACGGGCTACGAGCAGTACTTC.

There are a few counts of this clonotype. V usage is TRBV10-2 and J usage is TRBJ2-1; D gene ambiguous. Germline loops: CDR1 WSHSY, CDR2 SAAADI. The V end lost 8 bases, the J end lost 0 bases, and 11 bases lay between the germline ends. This CDR3 contains 14 residues. CDR3 in amino acids: CASGVSSSYNEQFF. The CDR3 DNA is TGCGCCAGCGGTGTCTCCAGCTCCTACAATGAGCAGTTCTTC.

This clonotype has ten or more counts. The chain combines TRBV19 with TRBJ1-2; D is ambiguous. There are 14 residues in the CDR3. CDR1 and CDR2 from the germline V gene are LNHDA and SQIVND (reference sequence). Trimming pared 2 bases from V and 5 bases from J, leaving 12 bases between. The CDR3 coding sequence is TGTGCCAGTAGTATACCAGGCGGGATGTATGGCTACACCTTC. The encoded protein is CASSIPGGMYGYTF.

As for this clonotype: A read error may be the cause here, since a much bigger clone is one base away. The chain couples TRBV15 to TRBJ2-2; a weak D match, TRBD1 (6 bases). Looked up from germline, CDR1 is LNHNV and CDR2 is YYDKDF (reference sequence). Trimming left V 3 bases short and J 5 bases short, with 10 bases between. The CDR3 runs to 14 residues. CDR3 sequence reads: CATSSCRGTGELFF. DNA for the CDR3: TGTGCCACCAGCAGCTGCAGGGGAACCGGGGAGCTGTTTTTT.

This clonotype was picked up a small number of times. The V and J genes are TRBV29-1 and TRBJ2-7; D unclear. CDR1 and CDR2 (germline): SQVTM, ANQGSEA. The CDR3 is made up of 15 amino acids. Trimming stripped 2 bases from V and 0 bases from J, with 14 bases between. The DNA for the CDR3 is TGCAGCGTTGAATTGGTAATTGGCAACTCCTACGAGCAGTACTTC. This sequence encodes CSVELVIGNSYEQYF.